This record concerns one TCR beta chain sequence. As yet, its antigen is unknown. These data belong to a study of CD8 T cells in ankylosing spondylitis. Study observations and caveats: One TCR beta motif, made up of several highly homologous variants, appeared characteristic of ankylosing spondylitis blood.

V shed 5 bases and J 6 bases; nucleotides not matched to a gene: 3. Germline V gene sequence: CDR1 SGHNT, CDR2 YENEEA. CDR3 length: 13 amino acids. TCRdb re-derived calls from the 5' RACE reads in MiXCR, one entry per CDR3 protein. Seen here are under 450,000 distinct CDR3 sequences, approximately 17% observed once, and the top ten hold just over 1%. Sequencing was done on a sample of blood, either unsorted or a sorted T cell fraction (not recorded which). The source of this sequence is a male donor with ankylosing spondylitis. The chain is built from TRBV11-3 and TRBJ2-5, with 10 bases fitting TRBD2. CDR3 coding DNA: TGTGCCAGCAGCCTGACTAGCGGGCAGACCCAGTACTTC. Translated: CASSLTSGQTQYF.